These T cell receptor beta chains were read from a single sample in a study of neoadjuvant nivolumab and ipilimumab in lung cancer. Measured with immunoSEQ multiplex PCR; TCRdb has only the in-frame clones, and not every one. The sample yields approximately 3,000 clones, around 90% seen once. Sequenced material: tumor tissue, taken after neoadjuvant nivolumab, alone or with ipilimumab, at or shortly before surgery. The receptors originated from an adult with non-small cell lung cancer. Both conserved end residues are part of each CDR3. Fields, in order: CDR3 DNA, CDR3 protein, clone size, V gene, D gene, J gene. D genes are given only for firm matches. Expanded clones get a size class; other rows say once, few or many, or leave the size out.

DNA: TGTGCCAGCAGTGATATAAATCGAGAGCAGTACTTC
CDR3: CASSDINREQYF
size: -
V: TRBV6-1
D: -
J: TRBJ2-7

DNA: TGTGCCAGCAGCCTGAGGGGGCCTCGTGGCTACACCTTC
CDR3: CASSLRGPRGYTF
size: -
V: TRBV5-6
D: TRBD1
J: TRBJ1-2

DNA: TGTGCCAGCAGTGAAGGGGGAAGAAATCAGCCCCAGCATTTT
CDR3: CASSEGGRNQPQHF
size: -
V: TRBV6-1
D: -
J: TRBJ1-5

DNA: TGTGCCAGCTCGGAAATGCAGGGACAAGCCACACAACTAGCCAAAAACATTCAGTACTTC
CDR3: CASSEMQGQATQLAKNIQYF
size: -
V: TRBV18
D: -
J: TRBJ2-4

DNA: TGTGCCAGCAGCTTAAACCAGGTCACTGAAGCTTTCTTT
CDR3: CASSLNQVTEAFF
size: -
V: TRBV11-2
D: -
J: TRBJ1-1

DNA: TGTGCCAGCAGCTTGGACAGGGGAGTGGATCAGCCCCAGCATTTT
CDR3: CASSLDRGVDQPQHF
size: -
V: TRBV5-7
D: TRBD1
J: TRBJ1-5

DNA: TGTGCCAGCAGTGATGGGGGAGGCTTTGCCTACGAGCAGTACTTC
CDR3: CASSDGGGFAYEQYF
size: -
V: TRBV6-1
D: -
J: TRBJ2-7

DNA: TGTGCCAGCAGCTTAGGGGAGACCCAGTACTTC
CDR3: CASSLGETQYF
size: -
V: TRBV11-2
D: -
J: TRBJ2-5

DNA: TGTGCCAGCAGTTTCCAGGGGAATCAGCCCCAGCATTTT
CDR3: CASSFQGNQPQHF
size: once
V: TRBV6-1
D: -
J: TRBJ1-5

DNA: TGTGCCAGCACTCCACGTGGAGGGCAGGGGTTCTACGAGCAGTACTTC
CDR3: CASTPRGGQGFYEQYF
size: -
V: TRBV28
D: -
J: TRBJ2-7

DNA: TGTGCCAGCAGTCGCCACCCGGGACAGGGGAACACTGAAGCTTTCTTT
CDR3: CASSRHPGQGNTEAFF
size: -
V: TRBV27
D: TRBD1
J: TRBJ1-1

DNA: TGTGCCAGCAGCTTAACCGGGAGGGAGACAGATACGCAGTATTTT
CDR3: CASSLTGRETDTQYF
size: -
V: TRBV7-3
D: TRBD2
J: TRBJ2-3

DNA: TGTGCCAGCAGACATACAACAGATTCCGAGCAGTACTTC
CDR3: CASRHTTDSEQYF
size: -
V: TRBV6-5
D: -
J: TRBJ2-7

DNA: TGTGCCTGGACTACCGGGCCCCGAGAGACCCAGTACTTC
CDR3: CAWTTGPRETQYF
size: -
V: TRBV30
D: -
J: TRBJ2-5

DNA: TGTGCCAGCAGCTTGGACAGGGATCACAATGAGCAGTTCTTC
CDR3: CASSLDRDHNEQFF
size: once
V: TRBV7-3
D: TRBD1
J: TRBJ2-1

DNA: TGTGCCAGCAGTTACTCCCCGGGTCCGCGGGGCTACGAGCAGTACTTC
CDR3: CASSYSPGPRGYEQYF
size: -
V: TRBV6-6
D: -
J: TRBJ2-7

DNA: TGTGCCAGCAGCTTAGTGGCGACAACTAATGAAAAACTGTTTTTT
CDR3: CASSLVATTNEKLFF
size: -
V: TRBV7-2
D: -
J: TRBJ1-4

DNA: TGTGCCACCAGCAGAGGCTCCGATACGCAGTATTTT
CDR3: CATSRGSDTQYF
size: few
V: TRBV15
D: -
J: TRBJ2-3

DNA: TGTGCCAGCAGCCCAATCGACAGGGACTCCCCTGGCTACACCTTC
CDR3: CASSPIDRDSPGYTF
size: -
V: TRBV14
D: TRBD1
J: TRBJ1-2

DNA: TGTGCCAGCTCACAGGGGACAGGGTGGCCCTACAATGAGCAGTTCTTC
CDR3: CASSQGTGWPYNEQFF
size: -
V: TRBV18
D: TRBD1
J: TRBJ2-1

DNA: TGCAGCGCCGGGACTTACAACAATGAGCAGTTCTTC
CDR3: CSAGTYNNEQFF
size: -
V: TRBV29-1
D: -
J: TRBJ2-1

DNA: TGTGCCAGCTCACCCCGACAGGACACTGAAGCTTTCTTT
CDR3: CASSPRQDTEAFF
size: -
V: TRBV18
D: -
J: TRBJ1-1

DNA: TGTGCCAGCAGTTTAGACTGGGGGGCAACAGAGACCCAGTACTTC
CDR3: CASSLDWGATETQYF
size: -
V: TRBV27
D: -
J: TRBJ2-5

DNA: TGTGCCAGCAGGCCGGGACTAGCGGGAGATTGGTTCTTC
CDR3: CASRPGLAGDWFF
size: -
V: TRBV7-2
D: TRBD2
J: TRBJ2-1

DNA: TGCAGCGTTGTCGAGGGTGGAAACACCATATATTTT
CDR3: CSVVEGGNTIYF
size: -
V: TRBV29-1
D: -
J: TRBJ1-3

DNA: TGCGCCAGCAGCCCTGGGGGCTCTGGAAACACCATATATTTT
CDR3: CASSPGGSGNTIYF
size: -
V: TRBV5-1
D: -
J: TRBJ1-3

DNA: TGTGCCAGCCACGGCCGGCAGGGAATAAACACTGAAGCTTTCTTT
CDR3: CASHGRQGINTEAFF
size: -
V: TRBV28
D: -
J: TRBJ1-1

DNA: TGTGCCAGCACCCTGGGGGGACAGGGCTCCCAAGAGACCCAGTACTTC
CDR3: CASTLGGQGSQETQYF
size: -
V: TRBV28
D: TRBD1
J: TRBJ2-5

DNA: TGCGCCAGCAGCCTAGCGGCCTACGAGCAGTACTTC
CDR3: CASSLAAYEQYF
size: -
V: TRBV10-2
D: TRBD2
J: TRBJ2-7

DNA: TGCGCCAGCAGCCCCGAGGGTCCGAGCTCCTACGAGCAGTACTTC
CDR3: CASSPEGPSSYEQYF
size: -
V: TRBV5-1
D: -
J: TRBJ2-7

DNA: TGTGCCAGCAGCGCTACCTGGGACAGGGTCACAGATACGCAGTATTTT
CDR3: CASSATWDRVTDTQYF
size: -
V: TRBV7-9
D: TRBD1
J: TRBJ2-3

DNA: TGTGCCAGCAGCTTGAGTCTCAGTGGCGGCTACACCTTC
CDR3: CASSLSLSGGYTF
size: -
V: TRBV11-2
D: -
J: TRBJ1-2

DNA: TGTGCCAGCAGCTTGGTCTTCGGCAACGAAGATTCCTTC
CDR3: CASSLVFGNEDSF
size: few
V: TRBV5-6
D: -
J: TRBJ1-2

DNA: TGTGCCATCAGCGAGGGGGTTAGGAACACTGAAGCTTTCTTT
CDR3: CAISEGVRNTEAFF
size: -
V: TRBV10-3
D: -
J: TRBJ1-1

DNA: TGTGCCACTGGGACAGAAACAGATACGCAGTATTTT
CDR3: CATGTETDTQYF
size: -
V: TRBV10-3
D: TRBD1
J: TRBJ2-3

DNA: TGTGCCAGCAATCCGACTAGCGGGAGAACAGATACGCAGTATTTT
CDR3: CASNPTSGRTDTQYF
size: -
V: TRBV11-1
D: TRBD2
J: TRBJ2-3

DNA: TGCGCCAGCAGCTTGGAGGCCGGGGGGAATCAGCCCCAGCATTTT
CDR3: CASSLEAGGNQPQHF
size: -
V: TRBV5-1
D: -
J: TRBJ1-5

DNA: TGTGCCAGCAGTGAGGGACAGGGCCGCACAGATACGCAGTATTTT
CDR3: CASSEGQGRTDTQYF
size: -
V: TRBV6-1
D: TRBD1
J: TRBJ2-3

DNA: TGTGCCAGCAGCCCCCGGGGGGCTAACACCGGGGAGCTGTTTTTT
CDR3: CASSPRGANTGELFF
size: -
V: TRBV7-3
D: -
J: TRBJ2-2

DNA: TGCGCCAGCAGCTGGGACCTAGGCTATGAAAAACTGTTTTTT
CDR3: CASSWDLGYEKLFF
size: once
V: TRBV5-1
D: -
J: TRBJ1-4

DNA: TGTGCCAGCAAGAGGGGGGACGGGGAGCTGTTTTTT
CDR3: CASKRGDGELFF
size: -
V: TRBV6-5
D: -
J: TRBJ2-2

DNA: TGTGCCAGCAGGGAACAAAGTCGGGCCAACGTCCTGACTTTC
CDR3: CASREQSRANVLTF
size: once
V: TRBV6-6
D: -
J: TRBJ2-6

DNA: TGTGCCAGCAGCTCCGCTGGGGCAGGCACTGAAGCTTTCTTT
CDR3: CASSSAGAGTEAFF
size: -
V: TRBV7-2
D: -
J: TRBJ1-1

DNA: TGTGCCAGCAGCGTAGGGGGTCATAGCAATCAGCCCCAGCATTTT
CDR3: CASSVGGHSNQPQHF
size: -
V: TRBV9
D: -
J: TRBJ1-5

DNA: TGTGCCAGTAACTTACAGGGGGCTGGAGGCAATCAGCCCCAGCATTTT
CDR3: CASNLQGAGGNQPQHF
size: -
V: TRBV19
D: TRBD1
J: TRBJ1-5

DNA: TGTGCCTGGAGTAAGGATCTGAGCTCCTACAATGAGCAGTTCTTC
CDR3: CAWSKDLSSYNEQFF
size: -
V: TRBV30
D: -
J: TRBJ2-1

DNA: TGTGCCAGCAGCTCCCCCGACAAACTATACTCCTACGAGCAGTACTTC
CDR3: CASSSPDKLYSYEQYF
size: -
V: TRBV11-2
D: -
J: TRBJ2-7

DNA: TGTGCCAGCAGCTTGTGGGGAAGCGGTTTCCACGAGCAGTACTTC
CDR3: CASSLWGSGFHEQYF
size: -
V: TRBV5-6
D: -
J: TRBJ2-7

DNA: TGTGCCAGCAGCTTCGCCACAGATACGCAGTATTTT
CDR3: CASSFATDTQYF
size: -
V: TRBV5-4
D: -
J: TRBJ2-3

DNA: TGTGCCAGCAGTGCACAGGGGATGCCAGGAGAGACCCAGTACTTC
CDR3: CASSAQGMPGETQYF
size: -
V: TRBV6-1
D: TRBD1
J: TRBJ2-5

DNA: TGTGCCAGCAGTCCTAGGACTAGCCCTAACTCCTACAATGAGCAGTTCTTC
CDR3: CASSPRTSPNSYNEQFF
size: -
V: TRBV27
D: TRBD2
J: TRBJ2-1

DNA: TGTGCCAGCAGCTTAGGAGGGGATGGCAATCAGCCCCAGCATTTT
CDR3: CASSLGGDGNQPQHF
size: -
V: TRBV11-2
D: -
J: TRBJ1-5

DNA: TGTGCCAGCAGCCCGAAGACCGGCGGGGTGAACACTGAAGCTTTCTTT
CDR3: CASSPKTGGVNTEAFF
size: -
V: TRBV7-8
D: -
J: TRBJ1-1